The next 18 T cell receptor beta chains were all read from a single sample in a study of shared clonotypes between healthy human individuals. Sequenced by immunoSEQ multiplex PCR; TCRdb stores in-frame clones only, minus some. Here the sample spans about 2.1 million clones, around 93% being singletons. Positive CCR7 selection of CD45RO-negative cells yielded the naive CD8 cells, and terminally differentiated effector memory CD45RA+ cells were excluded. The specimen was naive CD8+ T cells from PBMCs. These receptors all come from a young man in good health. Some clones in this sample may be carry-over from other donors' samples.

In nucleotides, the CDR3 is TGTGCCTGGAGTGTTACCCCCTTGGCCTACGAGCAGTACTTC. Translating it yields CAWSVTPLAYEQYF. This chain links TRBV30 with TRBJ2-7, with D unresolved. Trimming cost V 0 bases and J 2 bases, with 11 bases left between them. CDR3 length: 14 residues. Per the germline V gene, CDR1 is GTSNPN and CDR2 is SVGIG (reference sequence).

V is TRBV29-1 and J is TRBJ1-2; D gene ambiguous. Germline-derived CDR1 and CDR2 are SQVTM and ANQGSEA. This CDR3 is 11 amino acids long. Trimming pared 4 bases from V and 4 bases from J, leaving 7 bases between. CDR3 DNA: TGCAGCGTTGCTTCCCCCTATGGCTACACCTTC. As protein: CSVASPYGYTF. The variable domain in full, completed from reference TRBV29-1 and TRBJ1-2, reads SAVISQKPSRDICQRGTSLTIQCQVDSQVTMMFWYRQQPGQSLTLIATANQGSEATYESGFVIDKFPISRPNLTFSTLTVSNMSPEDSSIYLCSVASPYGYTFGSGTRLTVV.

The DNA of the CDR3 is TGCGCCAGCAGCCAAGTTCTCGCGTCAGCCTATGGCTACACCTTC. Residues: CASSQVLASAYGYTF. The chain uses TRBV4-3 and TRBJ1-2, with D unresolved. Per germline, CDR1 LGHNA and CDR2 YSLEER. V was clipped by 1 base and J by 4 bases, with 13 bases between them. The CDR3 spans 15 residues.

The table lists this clone with a count of one. The chain combines TRBV6-1 with TRBJ2-5; TRBD1 aligns across 8 bases. Germline loops: CDR1 MNHNS, CDR2 SASEGT. The CDR3 has 15 residues. The V segment lost 5 bases and the J segment 2 bases; nucleotides outside the gene matches: 7. The CDR3 nucleotides read TGTGCCAGCAGTCGACAGGGGAGGTATCAAGAGACCCAGTACTTC. It is translated as CASSRQGRYQETQYF.

This clone was found once. The chain links TRBV6-6 to TRBJ2-1, with D perhaps TRBD1 (5 bases). The CDR3 is made up of 12 amino acids. Germline assignment: CDR1 MNHNY and CDR2 SVGAGI (reference sequence). V gave up 7 bases and J gave up 7 bases, with 11 bases separating them. CDR3 loop: CASTLGANEQFF. The CDR3 DNA sequence: TGTGCCAGCACCCTAGGGGCGAATGAGCAGTTCTTC.

The chain recombines TRBV5-1 with TRBJ2-7, with 8 bases that match TRBD1. The length of the CDR3 is 14 residues. The germline V gene has CDR1 SGHRS and CDR2 YFSETQ. Trimming at V came to 5 bases and at J to 3 bases, leaving 7 bases not matched to a gene. The CDR3 DNA is TGCGCCAGCAGATGGGCAGGGGGCTTCTACGAGCAGTACTTC. The encoded protein is CASRWAGGFYEQYF.

This clone was found once. The chain combines TRBV7-9 with TRBJ1-2; D not resolved. This CDR3 comprises 16 residues. CDR1 and CDR2 (germline): SEHNR, FQNEAQ (reference sequence). V shed 8 bases and J shed 3 bases, with 22 bases lying between them. This CDR3 reads CASDPQVITPHYGYTF. CDR3 in DNA: TGTGCCAGCGACCCTCAGGTTATCACGCCCCACTATGGCTACACCTTC.

J is TRBJ2-1 and V is TRBV27; 11 bases align to TRBD2. The CDR3 contains 18 residues. The J segment lost 4 bases and the V segment lost 5 bases, leaving 13 bases of the junction unmatched. CDR1 is MNHEY, CDR2 SMNVEV, per germline (reference sequence). The CDR3 DNA reads as TGTGCCAGCAGTCTAGCGGGAGGCTCAAGCTCGACGTACAATGAGCAGTTCTTC. Amino acid sequence: CASSLAGGSSSTYNEQFF.

This chain links TRBV7-8 with TRBJ2-1; D might be TRBD1 or TRBD2, each matching 5 bases. This CDR3 has 15 residues. The germline V and J ends were trimmed by 4 bases and 4 bases, with 14 bases remaining between them. CDR1 is SGHVS, CDR2 FQNEAQ, per germline. The CDR3 sequence is CASSSRDGRYNEQFF. The CDR3 DNA reads TGTGCCAGCAGCTCCCGGGACGGACGTTACAATGAGCAGTTCTTC.

This chain joins TRBV6-6 and TRBJ2-5; TRBD1 matches at 10 bases. The J call could be wrong; TRBJ2-7 is a better fit for the DNA end. Germline V gene lookup returns CDR1 MNHNY and CDR2 SVGAGI (reference sequence). The CDR3 spans 14 residues. The CDR3 sequence is CASSTGQGAYEQYF. In DNA form, the CDR3 reads TGTGCCAGCAGCACAGGACAGGGGGCCTACGAGCAGTACTTC.

A single count supports this clone. This chain uses TRBV27 with TRBJ2-1; TRBD2 matches 9 bases. The V and J ends lost 4 bases and 7 bases, in that order; junction bases with no gene match: 8. The germline gives CDR1 MNHEY, CDR2 SMNVEV (reference sequence). The CDR3 extends over 15 amino acids. The CDR3 nucleotides read TGTGCCAGCAGTTCGCGGATAGCGGGAGTGAATGAGCAGTTCTTC. Translated, it gives CASSSRIAGVNEQFF.

This chain uses TRBV4-2 with TRBJ1-1; possible D gene TRBD1, 6 bases. V shed 2 bases and J shed 5 bases, with 12 bases lying between them. CDR3 length equals 14 residues. From germline, CDR1 is LGHNA and CDR2 YNFKEQ. CDR3 sequence: CASSQPGGGTEAFF. Written as DNA, the CDR3 is TGTGCCAGCAGCCAACCCGGAGGGGGGACTGAAGCTTTCTTT.

This chain connects TRBV27 to TRBJ2-5; TRBD2 matches 12 bases. The CDR3 is made up of 17 amino acids. CDR1 is MNHEY and CDR2 is SMNVEV in the germline V gene (reference sequence). Trimming cost V 4 bases and J 5 bases; bases outside gene matches: 11. The CDR3 sequence is CASSSFSGLAGRETQYF. DNA for the CDR3: TGTGCCAGCAGTTCTTTCTCAGGACTAGCGGGGAGGGAGACCCAGTACTTC.

The chain couples TRBV5-6 to TRBJ2-7, with D perhaps TRBD1 (5 bases). This CDR3 comprises 13 residues. CDR1 and CDR2 from the germline V gene are SGHDT and YYEEEE. V lost 0 bases and J 7 bases, leaving 11 bases between the germline ends. CDR3 region: CASSLGQPQEQYF. The DNA for the CDR3 is TGTGCCAGCAGCTTGGGACAGCCTCAGGAGCAGTACTTC. The whole variable domain, filled in from reference TRBV5-6 and TRBJ2-7, reads DAGVTQSPTHLIKTRGQQVTLRCSPKSGHDTVSWYQQALGQGPQFIFQYYEEEERQRGNFPDRFSGHQFPNYSSELNVNALLLGDSALYLCASSLGQPQEQYFGPGTRLTVT.

For this clone: Distinct nucleotide sequences in the sample also encode this CDR3. The V and J genes are TRBV28 and TRBJ2-7; no reliable D call. Deletions cut 6 bases from V and 0 bases from J, with 6 bases between. The CDR3 consists of 12 residues. CDR1 and CDR2 from the germline V gene are MDHEN and SYDVKM. This CDR3 reads CASSLPSYEQYF. The CDR3, as DNA: TGTGCCAGCAGCCTTCCCTCCTACGAGCAGTACTTC. The entire variable domain, with the rest obtained from reference TRBV28 and TRBJ2-7, is as follows: DVKVTQSSRYLVKRTGEKVFLECVQDMDHENMFWYRQDPGLGLRLIYFSYDVKMKEKGDIPEGYSVSREKKERFSLILESASTNQTSMYLCASSLPSYEQYFGPGTRLTVT.

The chain links TRBV15 to TRBJ1-1; no clear D gene. The CDR3 is 15 amino acids. V was pared by 1 base and J by 1 base, with 10 bases between. Germline CDR1 reads LNHNV; CDR2 reads YYDKDF (reference sequence). In DNA form, the CDR3 reads TGTGCCACCAGCAGAGGGTTTCGGGGGAACACTGAAGCTTTCTTT. This translates into CATSRGFRGNTEAFF.

The chain employs TRBV4-3 and TRBJ2-1, with 11 positions matching TRBD2. This CDR3 is built from 17 residues. Trimming cost V 0 bases and J 6 bases; bases outside gene matches: 7. Germline V gene data show CDR1 as LGHNA and CDR2 as YSLEER. DNA of the CDR3: TGCGCCAGCAGCCAAGATAAGCTAGCGGGAGGATTCAATGAGCAGTTCTTC. Protein product: CASSQDKLAGGFNEQFF.

The J gene is TRBJ1-3, the V gene TRBV6-1, with D maybe TRBD1 (6 bases). Germline CDR1 reads MNHNS; CDR2 reads SASEGT. V lost 6 bases and J 6 bases, leaving 12 bases between the germline ends. The CDR3 is 13 residues long. CDR3: CASSRQEQNTIYF. The CDR3 DNA follows: TGTGCCAGCAGCAGACAGGAGCAAAACACCATATATTTT.